The clone carrying this TCR beta chain was observed a few times. This specimen belongs to a study of blood T cell repertoires in COVID-19. Study-wide background: The samples span acute and convalescent COVID-19 from the United States, Italy and Spain. PBMCs, B-cell-depleted T cells, or T cells provided the cDNA or gDNA that made up the material.

Per the study methods: Cell counts per sample came from amplifying reference gene primers. Libraries were prepared by immunoSEQ multiplex PCR; TCRdb keeps only in-frame clonotypes and omits some of them. V and J calls and clone size are as listed in that table; D and trimming were resolved from the DNA. The sample records some 150,000 clones, 65% to 85% being singletons. CDR1 is LNHNV and CDR2 is YYDKDF in the germline V gene (reference sequence). J lost 9 bases, V lost 0 bases, and 3 bases had no gene match. The CDR3 runs to 16 residues. Sequenced input: peripheral blood. The V gene is TRBV15, the J gene TRBJ2-1, with 15 bases that match TRBD2. The clonotype was recovered from a man between 60 and 75 years old with active or convalescent COVID-19. This CDR3 is CATSRDLGLAGGEQFF. The CDR3 DNA sequence: TGTGCCACCAGCAGAGATTTGGGACTAGCGGGAGGTGAGCAGTTCTTC.